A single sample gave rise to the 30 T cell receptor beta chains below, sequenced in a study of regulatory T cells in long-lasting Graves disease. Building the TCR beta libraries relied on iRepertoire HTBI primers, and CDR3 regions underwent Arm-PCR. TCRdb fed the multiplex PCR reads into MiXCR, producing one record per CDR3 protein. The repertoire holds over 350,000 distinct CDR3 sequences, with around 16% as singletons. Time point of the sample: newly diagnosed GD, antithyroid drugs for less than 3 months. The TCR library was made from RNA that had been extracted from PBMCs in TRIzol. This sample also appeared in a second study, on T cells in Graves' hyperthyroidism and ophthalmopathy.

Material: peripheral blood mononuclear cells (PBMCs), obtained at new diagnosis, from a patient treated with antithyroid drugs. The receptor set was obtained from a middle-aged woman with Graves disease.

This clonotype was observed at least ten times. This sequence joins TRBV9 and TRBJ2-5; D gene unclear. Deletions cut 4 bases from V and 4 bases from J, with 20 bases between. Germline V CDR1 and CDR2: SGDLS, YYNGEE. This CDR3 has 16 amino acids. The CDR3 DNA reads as TGTGCCAGCAGCCCCCAGAGAGAGGTAAATGGAGAGACCCAGTACTTC. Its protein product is CASSPQREVNGETQYF.

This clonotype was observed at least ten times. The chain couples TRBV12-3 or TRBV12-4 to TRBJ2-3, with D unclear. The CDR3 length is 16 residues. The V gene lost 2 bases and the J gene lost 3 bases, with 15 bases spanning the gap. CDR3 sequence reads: CASSLNGWSPTDTQYF. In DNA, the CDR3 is TGTGCCAGCAGTTTAAATGGTTGGTCCCCTACAGATACGCAGTATTTT.

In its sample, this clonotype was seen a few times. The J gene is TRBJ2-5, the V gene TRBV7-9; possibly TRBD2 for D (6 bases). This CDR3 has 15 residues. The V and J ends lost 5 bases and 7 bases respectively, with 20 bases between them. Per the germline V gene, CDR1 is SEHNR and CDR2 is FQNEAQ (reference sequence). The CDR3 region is CASSRKTGWEATQYF. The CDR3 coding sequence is TGTGCCAGCAGCCGTAAGACTGGATGGGAGGCGACCCAGTACTTC.

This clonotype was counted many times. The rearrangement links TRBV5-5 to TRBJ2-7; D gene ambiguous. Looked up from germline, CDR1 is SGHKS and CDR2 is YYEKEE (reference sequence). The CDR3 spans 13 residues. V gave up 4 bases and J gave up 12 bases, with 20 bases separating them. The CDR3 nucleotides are TGTGCCAGCAGCCTGCGACAAACCGAAACGACGTACTTC. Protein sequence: CASSLRQTETTYF.

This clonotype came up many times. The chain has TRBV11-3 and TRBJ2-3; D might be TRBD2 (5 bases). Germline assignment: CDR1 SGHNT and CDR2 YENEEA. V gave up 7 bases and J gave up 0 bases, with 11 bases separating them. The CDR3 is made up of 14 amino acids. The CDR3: CASTRVSSTDTQYF. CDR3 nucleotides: TGTGCCAGCACGAGGGTATCTAGCACAGATACGCAGTATTTT.

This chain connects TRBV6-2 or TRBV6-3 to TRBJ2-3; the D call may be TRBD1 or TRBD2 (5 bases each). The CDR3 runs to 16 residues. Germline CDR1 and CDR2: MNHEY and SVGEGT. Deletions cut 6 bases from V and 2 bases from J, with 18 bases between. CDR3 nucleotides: TGTGCCAGCAGAGGAAGGGGAGCGCTTCACACAGATACGCAGTATTTT. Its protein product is CASRGRGALHTDTQYF.

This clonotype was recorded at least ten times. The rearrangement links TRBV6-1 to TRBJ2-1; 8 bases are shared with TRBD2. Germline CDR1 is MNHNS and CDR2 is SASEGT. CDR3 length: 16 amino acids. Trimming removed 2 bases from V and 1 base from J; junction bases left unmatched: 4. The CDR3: CASSEISGSSYNEQFF. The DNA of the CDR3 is TGTGCCAGCAGTGAAATCAGCGGGAGTTCCTACAATGAGCAGTTCTTC.

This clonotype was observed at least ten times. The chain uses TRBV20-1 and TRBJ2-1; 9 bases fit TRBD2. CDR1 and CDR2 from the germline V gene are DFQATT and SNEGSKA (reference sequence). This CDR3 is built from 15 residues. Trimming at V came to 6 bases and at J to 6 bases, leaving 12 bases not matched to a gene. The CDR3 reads CSARGLAREINEQFF. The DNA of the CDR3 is TGCAGTGCCAGGGGACTAGCCCGGGAGATCAATGAGCAGTTCTTC.

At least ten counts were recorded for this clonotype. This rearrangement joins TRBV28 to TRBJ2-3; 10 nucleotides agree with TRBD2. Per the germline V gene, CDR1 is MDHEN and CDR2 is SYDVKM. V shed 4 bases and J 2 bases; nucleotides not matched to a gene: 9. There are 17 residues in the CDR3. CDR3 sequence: CASSSARGLATTDTQYF. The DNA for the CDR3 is TGTGCCAGCAGTTCCGCCCGGGGACTAGCGACCACAGATACGCAGTATTTT. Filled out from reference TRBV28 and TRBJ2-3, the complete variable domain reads DVKVTQSSRYLVKRTGEKVFLECVQDMDHENMFWYRQDPGLGLRLIYFSYDVKMKEKGDIPEGYSVSREKKERFSLILESASTNQTSMYLCASSSARGLATTDTQYFGPGTRLTVL.

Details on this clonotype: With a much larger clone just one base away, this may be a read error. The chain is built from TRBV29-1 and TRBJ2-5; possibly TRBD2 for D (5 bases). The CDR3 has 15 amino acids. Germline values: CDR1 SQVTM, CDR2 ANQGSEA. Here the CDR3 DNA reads TGCAGCGTTGAAGACGGCGGACTTTACCAAGAGACCCAGCACTTC. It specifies CSVEDGGLYQETQHF.

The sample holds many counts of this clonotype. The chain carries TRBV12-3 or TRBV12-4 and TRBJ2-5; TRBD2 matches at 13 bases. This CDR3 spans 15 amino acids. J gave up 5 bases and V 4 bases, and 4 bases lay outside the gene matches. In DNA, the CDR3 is TGTGCCAGCAGTTCGGGGACTAGCGGGACGGAGACCCAGTACTTC. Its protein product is CASSSGTSGTETQYF.

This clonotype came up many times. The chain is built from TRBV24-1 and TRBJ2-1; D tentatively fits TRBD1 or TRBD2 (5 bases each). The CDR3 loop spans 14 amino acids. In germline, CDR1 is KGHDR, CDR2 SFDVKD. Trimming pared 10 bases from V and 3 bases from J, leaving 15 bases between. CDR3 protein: CATNGGSSYNEQFF. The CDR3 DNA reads TGTGCCACTAATGGGGGTAGCAGCTACAATGAGCAGTTCTTC.

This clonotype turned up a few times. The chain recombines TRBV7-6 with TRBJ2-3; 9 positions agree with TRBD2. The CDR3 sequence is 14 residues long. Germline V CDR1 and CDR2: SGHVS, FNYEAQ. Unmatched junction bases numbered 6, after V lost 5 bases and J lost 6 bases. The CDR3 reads CASSPGTSSDTQYF. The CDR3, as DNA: TGTGCCAGCAGCCCCGGGACTAGCTCCGATACGCAGTATTTT.

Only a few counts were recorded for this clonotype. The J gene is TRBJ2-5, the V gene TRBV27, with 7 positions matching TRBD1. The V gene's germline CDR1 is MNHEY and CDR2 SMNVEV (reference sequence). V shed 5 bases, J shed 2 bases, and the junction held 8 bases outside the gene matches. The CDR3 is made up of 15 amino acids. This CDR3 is CASSPLGQLQETQYF. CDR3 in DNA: TGTGCCAGCAGTCCTCTGGGACAGCTTCAAGAGACCCAGTACTTC.

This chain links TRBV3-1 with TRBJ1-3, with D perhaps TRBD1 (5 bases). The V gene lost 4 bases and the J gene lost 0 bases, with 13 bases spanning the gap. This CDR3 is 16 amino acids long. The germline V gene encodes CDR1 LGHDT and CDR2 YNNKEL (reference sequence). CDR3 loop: CASSPQTGTSGNTIYF. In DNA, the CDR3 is TGTGCCAGCAGCCCGCAAACAGGAACCTCTGGAAACACCATATATTTT.

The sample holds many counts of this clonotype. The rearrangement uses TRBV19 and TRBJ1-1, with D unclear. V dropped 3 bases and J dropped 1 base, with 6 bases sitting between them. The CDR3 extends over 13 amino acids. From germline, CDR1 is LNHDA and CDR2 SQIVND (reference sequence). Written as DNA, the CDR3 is TGTGCCAGTAGTATTAGTGGGAACACTGAAGCTTTCTTT. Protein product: CASSISGNTEAFF.

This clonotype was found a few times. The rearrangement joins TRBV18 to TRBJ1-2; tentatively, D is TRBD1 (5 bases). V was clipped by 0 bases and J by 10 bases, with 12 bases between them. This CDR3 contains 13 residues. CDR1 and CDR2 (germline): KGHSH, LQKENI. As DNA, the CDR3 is TGTGCCAGCTCACCACCGAACAGGTCATACTACACCTTC. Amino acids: CASSPPNRSYYTF.

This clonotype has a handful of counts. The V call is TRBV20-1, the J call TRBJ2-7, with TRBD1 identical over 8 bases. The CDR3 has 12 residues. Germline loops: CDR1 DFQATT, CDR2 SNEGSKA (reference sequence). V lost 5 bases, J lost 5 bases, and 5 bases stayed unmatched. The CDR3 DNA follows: TGCAGTGCTTCCGGGACAGGAAACGAGCAGTACTTC. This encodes CSASGTGNEQYF.

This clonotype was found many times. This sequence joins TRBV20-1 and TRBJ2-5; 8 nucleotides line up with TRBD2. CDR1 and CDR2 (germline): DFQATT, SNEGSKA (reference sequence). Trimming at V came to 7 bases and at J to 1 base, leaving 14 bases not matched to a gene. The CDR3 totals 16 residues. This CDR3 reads CSGAGVSGALQETQYF. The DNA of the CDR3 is TGCAGTGGAGCGGGGGTCAGCGGAGCCCTCCAAGAGACCCAGTACTTC.

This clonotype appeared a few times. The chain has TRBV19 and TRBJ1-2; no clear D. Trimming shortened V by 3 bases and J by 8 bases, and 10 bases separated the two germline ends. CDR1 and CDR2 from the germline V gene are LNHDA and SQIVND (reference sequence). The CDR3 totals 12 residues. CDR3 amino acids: CASSMVGIGYTF. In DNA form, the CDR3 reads TGTGCCAGTAGTATGGTGGGGATAGGCTACACCTTC.

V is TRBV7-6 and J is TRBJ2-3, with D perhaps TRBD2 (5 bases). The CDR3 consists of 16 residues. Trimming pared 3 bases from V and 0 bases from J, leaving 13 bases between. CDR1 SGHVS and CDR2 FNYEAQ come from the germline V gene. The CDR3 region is CASSLAPSRSTDTQYF. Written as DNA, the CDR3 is TGTGCCAGCAGCTTGGCACCTAGCCGGAGCACAGATACGCAGTATTTT.

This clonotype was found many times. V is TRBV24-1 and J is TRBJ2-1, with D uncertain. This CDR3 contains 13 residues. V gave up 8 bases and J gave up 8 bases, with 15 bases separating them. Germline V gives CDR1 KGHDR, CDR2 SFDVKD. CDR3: CATKKGGIDEQFF. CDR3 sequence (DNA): TGTGCCACCAAAAAGGGTGGGATCGATGAGCAGTTCTTC.

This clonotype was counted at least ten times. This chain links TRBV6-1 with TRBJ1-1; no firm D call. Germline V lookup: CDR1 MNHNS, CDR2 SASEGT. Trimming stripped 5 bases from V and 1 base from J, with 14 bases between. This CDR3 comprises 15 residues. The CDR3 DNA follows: TGTGCCAGCAGTCGCGGAATGGGATGGAACACTGAAGCTTTCTTT. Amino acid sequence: CASSRGMGWNTEAFF.

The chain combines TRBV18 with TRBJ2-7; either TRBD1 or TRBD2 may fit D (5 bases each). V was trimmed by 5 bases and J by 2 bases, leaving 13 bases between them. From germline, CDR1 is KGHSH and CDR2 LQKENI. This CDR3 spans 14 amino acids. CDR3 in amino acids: CASSTQGPAYEQYF. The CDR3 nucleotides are TGTGCCAGCTCAACCCAGGGACCCGCCTACGAGCAGTACTTC.

The CDR3 loop reads CSASDGSEQYF. The CDR3 bases are TGCAGTGCTAGTGACGGTAGCGAGCAGTACTTC. The rearrangement joins TRBV20-1 to TRBJ2-7; D gene unclear. The V end lost 3 bases, the J end lost 6 bases, and 9 bases lay between the germline ends. The CDR3 has 11 residues. CDR1 and CDR2 (germline): DFQATT, SNEGSKA (reference sequence).

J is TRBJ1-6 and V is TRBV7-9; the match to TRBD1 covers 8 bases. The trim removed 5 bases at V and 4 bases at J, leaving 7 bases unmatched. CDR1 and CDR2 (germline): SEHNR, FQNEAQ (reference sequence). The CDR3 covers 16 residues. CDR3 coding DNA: TGTGCCAGCAGCAAGGACAGGGCGATATATAATTCACCCCTCCACTTT. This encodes CASSKDRAIYNSPLHF.

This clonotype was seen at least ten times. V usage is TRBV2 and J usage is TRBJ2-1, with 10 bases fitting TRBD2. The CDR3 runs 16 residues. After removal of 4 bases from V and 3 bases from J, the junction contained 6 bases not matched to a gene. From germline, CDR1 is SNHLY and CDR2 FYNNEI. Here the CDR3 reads CASSGASGRVYNEQFF. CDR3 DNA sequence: TGTGCCAGCAGTGGGGCTAGCGGGAGAGTCTACAATGAGCAGTTCTTC.

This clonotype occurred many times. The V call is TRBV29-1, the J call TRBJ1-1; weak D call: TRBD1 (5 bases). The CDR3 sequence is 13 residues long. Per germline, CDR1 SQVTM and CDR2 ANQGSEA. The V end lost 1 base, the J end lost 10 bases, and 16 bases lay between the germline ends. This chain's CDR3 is CSVEVWRGRAAFF. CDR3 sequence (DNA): TGCAGCGTTGAAGTTTGGAGGGGCAGGGCAGCTTTCTTT.

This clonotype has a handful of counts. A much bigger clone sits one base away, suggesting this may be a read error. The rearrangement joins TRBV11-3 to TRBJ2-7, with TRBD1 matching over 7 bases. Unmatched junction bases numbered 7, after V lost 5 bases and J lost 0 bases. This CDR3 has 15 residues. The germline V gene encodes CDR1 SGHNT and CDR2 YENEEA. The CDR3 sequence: CASSREGQNSYEQYF. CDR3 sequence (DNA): TGTGCCAGCAGCCGAGAGGGACAGAACTCCTACGAGCAGTACTTC.

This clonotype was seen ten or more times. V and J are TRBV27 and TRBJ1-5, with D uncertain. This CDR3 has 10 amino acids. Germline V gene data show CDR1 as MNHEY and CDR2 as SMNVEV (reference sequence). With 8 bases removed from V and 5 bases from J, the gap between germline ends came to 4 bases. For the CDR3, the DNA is TGTGCCAGCGGTTATCAGCCCCAGCATTTT. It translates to CASGYQPQHF.